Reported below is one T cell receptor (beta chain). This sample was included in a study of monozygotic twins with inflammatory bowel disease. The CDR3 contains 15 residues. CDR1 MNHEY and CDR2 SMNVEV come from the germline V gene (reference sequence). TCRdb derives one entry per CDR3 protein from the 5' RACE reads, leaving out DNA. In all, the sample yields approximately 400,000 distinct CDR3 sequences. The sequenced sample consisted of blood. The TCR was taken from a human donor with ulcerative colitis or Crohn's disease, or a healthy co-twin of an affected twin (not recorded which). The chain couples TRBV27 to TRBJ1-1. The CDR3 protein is CASSSPSIVNTEGFF.